This TCR beta chain was retrieved from a study of post-analysis software for immune sequencing data (dated by TCRdb to the mid-2010s). About the investigation overall: Disease courses on record covered relapsing-remitting, secondary progressive and progressive-relapsing multiple sclerosis, though some patients had no subtype annotation. The patient repertoires were set against 11 previously published healthy control repertoires from donors whose ages ranged from about 6 to 27 years. A subset of samples was prepared in parallel using single-end sample barcoding, then pooled and co-amplified after Illumina adapter ligation. Beyond this particular receptor, the publication reports: The multiple sclerosis patient group was slightly younger than the control group. When samples were clustered directly using the F measure, samples prepared in the same batch co-clustered strongly, which prompted a batch-effect correction. Normalized Chao1 diversity was significantly lower in multiple sclerosis patients than controls, suggesting substantial peripheral T-cell clonal expansion. Patients showed significantly higher frequencies than controls for about 5 TRBV segments, among them TRBV5-6, TRBV5-1 and TRBV20-1.

The library was made by PCR. TCRdb names Illumina HiSeq 2500 as the instrument used. To reduce PCR and sequencing biases, unique molecular identifiers were built into the TCR beta cDNA libraries. Around 500,000 cDNA molecules were obtained for every 1 to 10 million input T cells, so each molecule roughly corresponded to one T cell. The patient libraries were prepared and sequenced using the same protocol as the earlier healthy control dataset. Within a given batch, samples were prepared together, multiplexed and sequenced on the same HiSeq lane. The paper's data handling went like this. MIGEC handled the raw barcoded reads, throwing out single-read molecular identifier groups before consensus assembly and CDR3 extraction. VDJtools was used for post-analysis of the clonotype tables, and diversity was normalized by down-sampling every dataset to the size of the smallest sample. In repertoire overlap clustering, CDR3 amino acid sequences, but not nucleotide sequences, were matched to correct batch-related cross-sample contamination. The raw public reads went through TCRdb reprocessing: fastp at Q25, MiXCR clone calling, in-frame beta chains kept. When rows share a CDR3 protein, they turn into one entry using the most common DNA and genes. TCRdb, rather than the study authors, made the V and J calls. In all, the sample holds about 620,000 distinct CDR3 sequences, and about 40% of those were seen once. About 1.5% of the sample is held by the ten biggest clonotypes.

V and J are trimmed by 6 bases and 8 bases, and the gene matches miss 5 bases of the junction. The CDR3 measures 13 amino acids from cysteine to phenylalanine. Only the CDR3 DNA is retained, 39 bases long and in frame from the first base. From a lookup of the germline V gene (reference sequence), CDR1 and CDR2 are DFQATT and SNEGSKA. TCR beta repertoires were profiled from peripheral blood of under 15 young patients with multiple sclerosis to demonstrate the VDJtools post-analysis software. The multiple sclerosis patients were children and adolescents between about 6 and 16 years of age. In regard to this clonotype: Its antigen is not yet known. The input lacks base qualities; no much larger clone sits a single base away.

Sequenced: blood. The sequence links TRBV20-1 to TRBJ1-6; TRBD1 aligns with 9 central bases. The receptor's source is a girl between 10 and 17 years old with multiple sclerosis. The DNA sequence follows: TGCAGTGCCACGGACAGGGGCCATTCACCCCTCCACTTT. Its protein is CSATDRGHSPLHF.